This T cell receptor (beta chain) was documented in a study of T cell repertoires in cytomegalovirus infection. For the study at large: Recently identified HLA-C-restricted CMV epitopes were used, and well-studied HLA-B-restricted CMV epitopes were used as well. Study results and caveats: Dominating the ex vivo response were TCR beta clonotypes that were CMV-specific and HLA-C-restricted. CMV carriers having the relevant HLA were flagged by cumulative public TCR beta family frequency.

In TCRdb, the reads were re-called with MiXCR into one record per CDR3 protein. The repertoire holds approximately 910,000 distinct CDR3 sequences, roughly 30% seen once, with roughly 13% in the top ten. Trimming removed 6 bases from V and 0 bases from J, with 12 bases in between. CDR3 length: 14 amino acids. Germline V CDR1 and CDR2: MNHNS, SASEGT. On this clonotype: Its antigen remains unidentified.

The starting material was cultured CD8+ T cells from PBMCs, obtained from culture after CMV antigen stimulation. The gene calls are TRBV6-1 and TRBJ2-7; no clear D. The receptor was derived from a human donor in good health (CMV status not recorded). Some clones in this sample may be carry-over from other donors' samples. CDR3 in amino acids: CASSPPVGSYEQYF. CDR3 nucleotide sequence: TGTGCCAGCAGCCCCCCAGTAGGCTCCTACGAGCAGTACTTC.